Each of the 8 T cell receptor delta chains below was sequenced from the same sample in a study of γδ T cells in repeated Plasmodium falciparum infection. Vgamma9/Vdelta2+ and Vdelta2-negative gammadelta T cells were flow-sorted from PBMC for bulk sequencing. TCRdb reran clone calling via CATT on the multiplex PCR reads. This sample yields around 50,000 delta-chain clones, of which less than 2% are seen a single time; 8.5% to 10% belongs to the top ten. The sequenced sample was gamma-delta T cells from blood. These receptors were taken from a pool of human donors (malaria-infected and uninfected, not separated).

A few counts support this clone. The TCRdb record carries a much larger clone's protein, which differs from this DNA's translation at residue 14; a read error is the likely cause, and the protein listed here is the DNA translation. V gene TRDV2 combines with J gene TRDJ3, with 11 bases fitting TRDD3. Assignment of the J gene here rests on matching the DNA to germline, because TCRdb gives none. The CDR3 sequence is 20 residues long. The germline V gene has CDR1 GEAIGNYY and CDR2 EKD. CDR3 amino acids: CACDRILGDSPSWGTRQMFF. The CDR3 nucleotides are TGTGCCTGTGACAGAATACTGGGGGATAGCCCATCCTGGGGCACCCGACAGATGTTTTTC.

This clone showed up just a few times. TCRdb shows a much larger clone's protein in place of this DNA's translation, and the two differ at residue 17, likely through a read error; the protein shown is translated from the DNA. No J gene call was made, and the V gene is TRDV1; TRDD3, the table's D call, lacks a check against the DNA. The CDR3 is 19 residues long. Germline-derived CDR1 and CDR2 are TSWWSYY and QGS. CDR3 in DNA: TGTGCTCTTGTACCAGCGCACGCTGGCGGGGGGTCTTACACCGATAAACCCATCTTT. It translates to CALVPAHAGGGSYTDKPIF.

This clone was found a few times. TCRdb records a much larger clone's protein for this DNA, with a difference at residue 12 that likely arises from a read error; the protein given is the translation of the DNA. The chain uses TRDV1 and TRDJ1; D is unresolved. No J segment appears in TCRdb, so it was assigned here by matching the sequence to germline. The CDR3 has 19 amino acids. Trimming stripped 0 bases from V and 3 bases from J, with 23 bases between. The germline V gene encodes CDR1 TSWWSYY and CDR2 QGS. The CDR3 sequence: CALGELDGTLTAYADKLIF. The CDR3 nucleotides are TGTGCTCTTGGGGAACTGGACGGTACGTTAACTGCGTACGCCGATAAACTCATCTTT.

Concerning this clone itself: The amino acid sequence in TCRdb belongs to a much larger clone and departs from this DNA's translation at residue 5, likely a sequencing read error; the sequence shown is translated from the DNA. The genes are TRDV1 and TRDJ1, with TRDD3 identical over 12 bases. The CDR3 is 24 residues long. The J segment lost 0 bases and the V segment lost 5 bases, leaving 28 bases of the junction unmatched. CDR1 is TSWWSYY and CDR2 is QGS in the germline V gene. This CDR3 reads CALGLNFPNPDWGILERNTDKLIF. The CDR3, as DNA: TGTGCTCTTGGGTTGAACTTCCCGAACCCTGACTGGGGGATACTTGAGCGGAACACCGATAAACTCATCTTT.

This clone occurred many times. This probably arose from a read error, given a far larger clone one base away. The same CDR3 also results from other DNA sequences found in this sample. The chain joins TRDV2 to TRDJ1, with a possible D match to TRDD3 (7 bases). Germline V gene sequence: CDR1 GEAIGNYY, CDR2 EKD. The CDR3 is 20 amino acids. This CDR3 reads CACDEAFPRGGTGDTDKLIF. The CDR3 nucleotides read TGTGCCTGTGACGAAGCCTTCCCTCGCGGGGGTACTGGGGACACCGATAAGCTCATCTTT.

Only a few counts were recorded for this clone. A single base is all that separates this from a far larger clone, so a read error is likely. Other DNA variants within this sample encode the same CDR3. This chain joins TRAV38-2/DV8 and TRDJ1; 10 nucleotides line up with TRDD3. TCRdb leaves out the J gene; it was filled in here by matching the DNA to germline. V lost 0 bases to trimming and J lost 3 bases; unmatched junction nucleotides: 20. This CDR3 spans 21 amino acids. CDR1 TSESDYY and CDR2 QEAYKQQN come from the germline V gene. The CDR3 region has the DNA TGTGCTTATAGGAGCGGAAGCCCCGAGCGCTTACTGGGGGATTTACCCGATAAACTCATCTTT. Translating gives CAYRSGSPERLLGDLPDKLIF.

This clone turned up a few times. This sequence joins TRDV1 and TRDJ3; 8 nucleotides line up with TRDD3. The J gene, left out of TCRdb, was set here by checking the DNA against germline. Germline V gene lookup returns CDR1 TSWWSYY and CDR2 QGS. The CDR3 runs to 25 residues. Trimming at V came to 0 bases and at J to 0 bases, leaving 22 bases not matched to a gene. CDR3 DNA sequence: TGTGCTCTTGGGGAACTGTCCTATTACGGTCCTACTGGGGGGTCGAGCTCCTGGGACACCCGACAGATGTTTTTC. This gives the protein CALGELSYYGPTGGSSSWDTRQMFF.

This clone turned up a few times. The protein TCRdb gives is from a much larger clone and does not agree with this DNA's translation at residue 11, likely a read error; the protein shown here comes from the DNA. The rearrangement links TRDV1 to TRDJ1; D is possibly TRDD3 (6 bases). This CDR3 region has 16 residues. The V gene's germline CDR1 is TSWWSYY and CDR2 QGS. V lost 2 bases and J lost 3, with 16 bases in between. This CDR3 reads CALGEKYWDRADKLIF. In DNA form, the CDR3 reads TGTGCTCTTGGGGAAAAGTACTGGGACCGGGCCGATAAACTCATCTTT.